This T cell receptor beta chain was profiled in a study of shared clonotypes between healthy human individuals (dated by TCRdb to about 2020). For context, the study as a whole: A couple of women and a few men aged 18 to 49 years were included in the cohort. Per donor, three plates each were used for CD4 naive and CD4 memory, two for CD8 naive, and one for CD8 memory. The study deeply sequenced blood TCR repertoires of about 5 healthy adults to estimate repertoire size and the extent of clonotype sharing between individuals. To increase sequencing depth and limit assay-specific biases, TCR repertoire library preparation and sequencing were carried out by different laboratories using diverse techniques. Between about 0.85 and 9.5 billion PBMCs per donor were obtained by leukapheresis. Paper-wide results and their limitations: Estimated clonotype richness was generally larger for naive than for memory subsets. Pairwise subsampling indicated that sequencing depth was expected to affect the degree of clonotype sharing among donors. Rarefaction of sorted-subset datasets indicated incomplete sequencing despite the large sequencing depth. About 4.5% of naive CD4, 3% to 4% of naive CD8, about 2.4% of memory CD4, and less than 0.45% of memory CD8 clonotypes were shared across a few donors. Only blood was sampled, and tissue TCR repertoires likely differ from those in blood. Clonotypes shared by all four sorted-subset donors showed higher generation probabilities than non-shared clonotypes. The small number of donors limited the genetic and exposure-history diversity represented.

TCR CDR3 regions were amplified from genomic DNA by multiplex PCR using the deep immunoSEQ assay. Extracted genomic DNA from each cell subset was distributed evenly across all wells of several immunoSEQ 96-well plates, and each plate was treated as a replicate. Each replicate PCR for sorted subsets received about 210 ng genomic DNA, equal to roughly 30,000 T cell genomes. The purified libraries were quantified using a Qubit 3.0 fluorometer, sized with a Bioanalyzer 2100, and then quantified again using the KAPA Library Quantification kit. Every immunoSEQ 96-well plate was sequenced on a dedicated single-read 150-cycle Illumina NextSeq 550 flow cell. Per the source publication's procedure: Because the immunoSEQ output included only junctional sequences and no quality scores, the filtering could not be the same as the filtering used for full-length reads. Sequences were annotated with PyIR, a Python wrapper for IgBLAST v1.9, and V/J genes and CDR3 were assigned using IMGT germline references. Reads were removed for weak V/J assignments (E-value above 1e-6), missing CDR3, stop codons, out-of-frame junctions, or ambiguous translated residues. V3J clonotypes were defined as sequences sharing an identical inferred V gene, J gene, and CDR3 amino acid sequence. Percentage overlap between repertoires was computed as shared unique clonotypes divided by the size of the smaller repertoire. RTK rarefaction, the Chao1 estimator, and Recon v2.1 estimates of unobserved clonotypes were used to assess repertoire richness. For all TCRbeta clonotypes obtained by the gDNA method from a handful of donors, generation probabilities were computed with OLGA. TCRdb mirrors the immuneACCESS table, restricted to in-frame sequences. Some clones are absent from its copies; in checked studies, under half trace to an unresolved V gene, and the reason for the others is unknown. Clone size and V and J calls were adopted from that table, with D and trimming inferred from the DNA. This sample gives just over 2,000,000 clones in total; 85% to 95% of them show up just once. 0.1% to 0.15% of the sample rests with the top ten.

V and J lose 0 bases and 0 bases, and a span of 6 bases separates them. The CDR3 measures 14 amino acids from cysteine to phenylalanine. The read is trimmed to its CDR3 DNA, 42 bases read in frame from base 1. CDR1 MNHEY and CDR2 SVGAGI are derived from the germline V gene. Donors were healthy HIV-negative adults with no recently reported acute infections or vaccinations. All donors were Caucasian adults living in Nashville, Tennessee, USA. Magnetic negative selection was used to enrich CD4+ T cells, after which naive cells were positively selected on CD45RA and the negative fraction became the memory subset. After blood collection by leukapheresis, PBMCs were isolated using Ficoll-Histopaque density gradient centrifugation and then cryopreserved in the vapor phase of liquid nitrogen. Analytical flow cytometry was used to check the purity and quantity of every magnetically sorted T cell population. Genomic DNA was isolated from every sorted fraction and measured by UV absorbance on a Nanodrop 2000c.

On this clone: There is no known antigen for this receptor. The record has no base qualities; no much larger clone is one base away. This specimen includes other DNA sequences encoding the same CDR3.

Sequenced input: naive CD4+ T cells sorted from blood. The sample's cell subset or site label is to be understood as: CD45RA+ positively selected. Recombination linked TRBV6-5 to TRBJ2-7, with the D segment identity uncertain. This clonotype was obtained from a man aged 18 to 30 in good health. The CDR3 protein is CASSYSPGSYEQYF. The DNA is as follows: TGTGCCAGCAGTTACTCGCCAGGCTCCTACGAGCAGTACTTC.